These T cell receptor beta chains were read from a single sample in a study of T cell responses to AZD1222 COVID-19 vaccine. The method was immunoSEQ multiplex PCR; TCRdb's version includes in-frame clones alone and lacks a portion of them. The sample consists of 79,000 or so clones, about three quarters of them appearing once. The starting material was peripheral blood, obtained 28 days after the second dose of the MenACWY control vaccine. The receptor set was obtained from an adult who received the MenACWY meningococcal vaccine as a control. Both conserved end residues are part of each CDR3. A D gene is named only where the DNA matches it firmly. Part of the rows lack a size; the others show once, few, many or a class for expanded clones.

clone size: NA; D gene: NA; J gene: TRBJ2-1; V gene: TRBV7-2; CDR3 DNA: TGTGCCAGCAGCCCGGGCCGGAGGTCCTACAATGAGCAGTTCTTC; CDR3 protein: CASSPGRRSYNEQFF
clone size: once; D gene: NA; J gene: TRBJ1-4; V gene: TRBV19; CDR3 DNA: TGTGCCAGTAGTATAGGAAACGACGTTGAAAAACTGTTTTTT; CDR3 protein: CASSIGNDVEKLFF
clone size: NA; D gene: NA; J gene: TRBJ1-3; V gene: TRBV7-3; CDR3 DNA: TGTGCCAGCAGCCCACGACATTGGGGGTTTGGAAACACCATATATTTT; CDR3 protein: CASSPRHWGFGNTIYF
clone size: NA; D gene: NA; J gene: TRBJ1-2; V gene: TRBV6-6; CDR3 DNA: TGTGCCACCTCCTCGGGGGGAGGCTACACCTTC; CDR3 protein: CATSSGGGYTF
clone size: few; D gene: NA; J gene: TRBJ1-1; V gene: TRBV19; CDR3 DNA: TGTGCCAGTAGTTGGGACAAGAACACTGAAGCTTTCTTT; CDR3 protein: CASSWDKNTEAFF
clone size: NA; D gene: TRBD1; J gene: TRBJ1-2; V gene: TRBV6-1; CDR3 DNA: TGTGCCAGCAGTGAAGATGGACAGGGGGCGTATGGCTACACCTTC; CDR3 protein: CASSEDGQGAYGYTF
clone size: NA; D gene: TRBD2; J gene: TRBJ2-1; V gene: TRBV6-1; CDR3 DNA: TGTGCCAGCAGTGAACGTAGACTAGCGGGGACTACCGAGCAGTTCTTC; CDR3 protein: CASSERRLAGTTEQFF
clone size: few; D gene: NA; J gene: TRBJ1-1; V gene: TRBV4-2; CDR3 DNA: TGTGCCAGCAGCCAAGGGCAGAACACTGAAGCTTTCTTT; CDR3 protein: CASSQGQNTEAFF
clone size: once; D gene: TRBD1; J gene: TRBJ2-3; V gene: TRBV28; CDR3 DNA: TGTGCCAGCACCGACCCAACCGGGACAGGCACAGATACGCAGTATTTT; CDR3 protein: CASTDPTGTGTDTQYF
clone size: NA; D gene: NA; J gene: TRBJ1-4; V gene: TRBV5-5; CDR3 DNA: TGTGCCAGCAGTCTGACAGGCGACTTAAATGAAAAACTGTTTTTT; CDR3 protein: CASSLTGDLNEKLFF
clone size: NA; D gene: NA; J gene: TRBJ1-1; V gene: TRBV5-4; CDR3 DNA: TGTGCCAGCAGCTGGGGTAGGGGGACGGAAGCTTTCTTT; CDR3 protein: CASSWGRGTEAFF
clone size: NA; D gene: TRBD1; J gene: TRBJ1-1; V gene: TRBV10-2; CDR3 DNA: TGCGCCAGCAGTTTACAGGGGGCAACTGAAGCTTTCTTT; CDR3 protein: CASSLQGATEAFF
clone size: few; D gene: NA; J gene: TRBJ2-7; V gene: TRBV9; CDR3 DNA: TGTGCCAGCAGCGTTAGGTGGGAACCCAACGAGCAGTACTTC; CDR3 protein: CASSVRWEPNEQYF
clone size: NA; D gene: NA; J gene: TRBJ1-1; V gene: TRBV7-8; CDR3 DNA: TGTGCCAGCAGCTTACGTAGGCAGCGCAACATGAACACTGAAGCTTTCTTT; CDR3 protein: CASSLRRQRNMNTEAFF
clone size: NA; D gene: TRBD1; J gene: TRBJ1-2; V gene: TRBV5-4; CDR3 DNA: TGTGCCAGCAGCCTCGCCCCGGGACAGACTAACTATGGCTACACCTTC; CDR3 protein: CASSLAPGQTNYGYTF
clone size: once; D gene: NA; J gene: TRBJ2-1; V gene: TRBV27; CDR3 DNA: TGTGCCAGCAGCTCATTGGGACTTTACAATGAGCAGTTCTTC; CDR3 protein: CASSSLGLYNEQFF
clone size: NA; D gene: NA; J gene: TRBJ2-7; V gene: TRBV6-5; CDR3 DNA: TGTGCCAGCAGTTACAAGGCTAACTACGAGCAGTACTTC; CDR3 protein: CASSYKANYEQYF
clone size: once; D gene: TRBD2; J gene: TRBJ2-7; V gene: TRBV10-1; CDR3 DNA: TGCGCCAGCAATCAGGCGGGAGGGCACGAGCAGTACTTC; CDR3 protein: CASNQAGGHEQYF
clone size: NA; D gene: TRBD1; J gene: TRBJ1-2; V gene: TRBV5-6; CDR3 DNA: TGTGCCAGCAGCCCCCGGGCAGGGGGATATGGCTACACCTTC; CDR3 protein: CASSPRAGGYGYTF
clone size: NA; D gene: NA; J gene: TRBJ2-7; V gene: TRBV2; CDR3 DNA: TGTGCCAGCAGTGATAGGATCCTCTCCTACGAGCAGTACTTC; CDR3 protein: CASSDRILSYEQYF
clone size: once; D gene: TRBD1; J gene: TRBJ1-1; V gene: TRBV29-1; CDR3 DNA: TGCAGCGGACGACAGGGGATGAACACTGAAGCTTTCTTT; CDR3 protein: CSGRQGMNTEAFF
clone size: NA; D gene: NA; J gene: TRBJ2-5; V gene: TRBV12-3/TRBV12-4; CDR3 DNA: TGTGCCAGCAGTTTAGCCAGCAAAGAGACCCAGTACTTC; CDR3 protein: CASSLASKETQYF
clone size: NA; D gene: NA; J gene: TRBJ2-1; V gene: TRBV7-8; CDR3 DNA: TGTGCCAGCAGCTTAACTACCGTCTCGGTCAACAATGAGCAGTTCTTC; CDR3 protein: CASSLTTVSVNNEQFF
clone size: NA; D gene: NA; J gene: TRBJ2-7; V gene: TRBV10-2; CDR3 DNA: TGCGCCAGCAGTGTACCCAAGGGGGTGGGGAATCCCTACGAGCAGTACTTC; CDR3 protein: CASSVPKGVGNPYEQYF
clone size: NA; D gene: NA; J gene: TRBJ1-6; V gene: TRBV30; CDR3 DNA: TGTGCCTGGAGTTTAGAGGGCAGTTTCTATAATTCACCCCTCCACTTT; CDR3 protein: CAWSLEGSFYNSPLHF
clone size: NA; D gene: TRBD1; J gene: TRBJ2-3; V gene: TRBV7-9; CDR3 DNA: TGTGCCAGCAGCTACGGGACAGGGGGAGGGAAAGATACGCAGTATTTT; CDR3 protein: CASSYGTGGGKDTQYF
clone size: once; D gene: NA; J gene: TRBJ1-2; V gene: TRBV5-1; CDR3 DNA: TGCGCCAGCAGCTTGGAGGGCAGAAACTATGGCTACACCTTC; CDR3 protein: CASSLEGRNYGYTF
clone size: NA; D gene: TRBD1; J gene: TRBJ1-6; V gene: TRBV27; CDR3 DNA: TGTGCCAGCAGGAAAACATTAACAGGGGGGTCACCCCTCCACTTT; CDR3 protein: CASRKTLTGGSPLHF
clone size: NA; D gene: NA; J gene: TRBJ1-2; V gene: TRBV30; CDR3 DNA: TGTGCCTGGAGGGCGGACTATGGCTACACCTTC; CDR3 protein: CAWRADYGYTF
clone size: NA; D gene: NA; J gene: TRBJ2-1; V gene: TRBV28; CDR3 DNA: TGTGCCAGCAGTTTATCCTATGCCGACAATGAGCAGTTCTTC; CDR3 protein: CASSLSYADNEQFF
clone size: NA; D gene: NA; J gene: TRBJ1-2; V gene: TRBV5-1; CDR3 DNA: TGCGCCAGCAGCTTAGGCCCCACAGAAAACTATGGCTACACCTTC; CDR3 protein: CASSLGPTENYGYTF
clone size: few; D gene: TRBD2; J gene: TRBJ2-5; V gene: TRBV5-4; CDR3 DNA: TGTGCCAGCAGCTTGGGTCTTAGCGGGGGGGCCGGAGAGACCCAGTACTTC; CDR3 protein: CASSLGLSGGAGETQYF
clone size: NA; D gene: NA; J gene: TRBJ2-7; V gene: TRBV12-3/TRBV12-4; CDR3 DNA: TGTGCCAGCAGTTGGACAGAAGGCGAGCAGTACTTC; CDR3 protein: CASSWTEGEQYF
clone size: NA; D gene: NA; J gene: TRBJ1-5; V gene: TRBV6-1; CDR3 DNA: TGTGCCAGCAGTGAAGGTATTCAGCCCCAGCATTTT; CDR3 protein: CASSEGIQPQHF
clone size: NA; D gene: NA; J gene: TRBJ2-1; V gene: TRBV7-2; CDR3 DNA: TGTGCCAGCAGCCTTGACAACTACAATGAGCAGTTCTTC; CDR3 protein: CASSLDNYNEQFF
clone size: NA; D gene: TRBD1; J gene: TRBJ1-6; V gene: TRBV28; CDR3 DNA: TGTGCCAGCAGCCCCAGGGGACAGGGCTATAATTCACCCCTCCACTTT; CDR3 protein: CASSPRGQGYNSPLHF
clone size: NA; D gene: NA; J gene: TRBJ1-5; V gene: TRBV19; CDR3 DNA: TGTGCCAGTAGTATTTACGGGACAAAGGCCCCCTTTGATAGCAATCAGCCCCAGCATTTT; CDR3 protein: CASSIYGTKAPFDSNQPQHF
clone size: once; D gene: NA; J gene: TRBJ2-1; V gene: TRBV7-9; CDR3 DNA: TGTGCCAGCAGCTTAGTGGGAATCTTCAATGAGCAGTTCTTC; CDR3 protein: CASSLVGIFNEQFF
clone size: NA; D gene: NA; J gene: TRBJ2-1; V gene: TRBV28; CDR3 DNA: TGTGCCAGCAGTTTCCGGAAAGGACTCAATGAGCAGTTCTTC; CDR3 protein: CASSFRKGLNEQFF
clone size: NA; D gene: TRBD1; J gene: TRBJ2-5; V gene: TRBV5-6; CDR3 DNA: TGTGCCAGCAGCTTGACAGGGGGAGAGACCCAGTACTTC; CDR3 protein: CASSLTGGETQYF
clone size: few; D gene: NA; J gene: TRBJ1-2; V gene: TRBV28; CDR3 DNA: TGTGCCAGCAGTTTGTCGGGGGCGCGGGACTATGGCTACACCTTC; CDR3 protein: CASSLSGARDYGYTF
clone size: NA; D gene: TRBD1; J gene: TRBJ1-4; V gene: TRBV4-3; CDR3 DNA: TGCGCCAGCAGCCAAGAGCGACAGGGTAACGAAAAACTGTTTTTT; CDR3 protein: CASSQERQGNEKLFF
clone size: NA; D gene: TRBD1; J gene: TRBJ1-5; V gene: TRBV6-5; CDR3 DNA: TGTGCCAGCAGACCCGACAGGGAGATAGGTCAGCCCCAGCATTTT; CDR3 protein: CASRPDREIGQPQHF
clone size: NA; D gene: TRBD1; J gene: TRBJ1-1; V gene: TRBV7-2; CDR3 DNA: TGTGCCAGCAGTAAACAGGGGATGAATGCTGAAGCTTTCTTT; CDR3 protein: CASSKQGMNAEAFF
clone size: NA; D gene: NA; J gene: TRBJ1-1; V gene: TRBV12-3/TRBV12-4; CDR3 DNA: TGTGCCAGCAGGGGGCAACCGAACACTGAAGCTTTCTTT; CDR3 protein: CASRGQPNTEAFF